The rows below give T cell receptor beta chains drawn from one sample of a study of shared clonotypes between healthy human individuals. Profiling relied on immunoSEQ multiplex PCR, and the TCRdb table lists in-frame clones only, not all of them. This sample has about 2.2 million clones, with approximately 92% found just once. Input material: naive CD8+ T cells from PBMCs. These receptors all come from a man younger than 30 in good health. Some clones in this sample may be carry-over from other donors' samples. Each CDR3 is given with its conserved first and last residue.

V gene	J gene	CDR3 protein
TRBV30	TRBJ2-7	CAWSARDRGYEQHF
TRBV7-9	TRBJ2-3	CASSFARTDTQYF
TRBV11-2	TRBJ2-7	CASSGGGNPYEQYF
TRBV7-9	TRBJ2-5	CASSSRSGEETQYF
TRBV7-9	TRBJ2-2	CASSPRHTGELFF
TRBV4-1	TRBJ2-3	CASREGDSDTQYF
TRBV4-3	TRBJ2-2	CASSQEPREGTGELFF
TRBV6-6	TRBJ1-2	CASSSDRGGYGYTF
TRBV6-5	TRBJ2-1	CASSNPGLYNEQFF
TRBV14	TRBJ2-1	CASSQIVGAGGLDYNEQFF
TRBV30	TRBJ2-1	CAWSVGSGSYNEQFF
TRBV28	TRBJ2-3	CASSLFSGSTDTQYF
TRBV4-2	TRBJ1-5	CASSQGNREQPQHF
TRBV27	TRBJ1-4	CASSPRGPGELFF
TRBV18	TRBJ2-3	CASSQKRLPGTSGPGSTDTQYF
TRBV19	TRBJ2-7	CASSSRDSYEQYF
TRBV28	TRBJ1-1	CASSFISVWGTEAFF
TRBV6-5	TRBJ2-7	CASRDRDSAHYEQYF
TRBV20-1	TRBJ2-7	CSALQSYEQYF
TRBV28	TRBJ1-5	CASSFAPRGQGQYNQPQHF
TRBV28	TRBJ2-4	CASSLSDRNIQYF
TRBV7-9	TRBJ1-1	CASSSRQGASEAFF
TRBV28	TRBJ2-7	CASSLEVGRVGEQYF
TRBV10-2	TRBJ2-7	CASTLGVEQYF
TRBV5-1	TRBJ2-1	CASSSAGTSWDNEQFF
TRBV28	TRBJ1-1	CASSLDNDGTEKPVF
TRBV27	TRBJ2-7	CASSLRGGEQYF
TRBV19	TRBJ2-5	CASSGPYGIGETQYF
TRBV6-4	TRBJ1-1	CASAGVGGSFF
TRBV13	TRBJ2-1	CASSSLTSGRDSEQFF
TRBV9	TRBJ1-1	CASSVDRGNTEAFF
TRBV29-1	TRBJ2-7	CSVPGQGSSYEQYF
TRBV5-1	TRBJ1-1	CASSSTGGGTEAFF
TRBV27	TRBJ2-6	CASTHGASGANVLTF